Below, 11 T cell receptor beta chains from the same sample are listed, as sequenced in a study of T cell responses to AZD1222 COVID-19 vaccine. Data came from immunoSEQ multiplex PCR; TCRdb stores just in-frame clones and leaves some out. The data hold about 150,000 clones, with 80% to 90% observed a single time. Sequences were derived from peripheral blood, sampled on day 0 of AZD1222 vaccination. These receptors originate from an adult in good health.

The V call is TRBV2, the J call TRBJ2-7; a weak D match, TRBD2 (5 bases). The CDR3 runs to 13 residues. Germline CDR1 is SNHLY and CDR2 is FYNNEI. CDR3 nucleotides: TGTGCCAGCAGTGATGGGGAGTCACCAAAAGAGACCGTC. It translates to CASSDGESPKETV.

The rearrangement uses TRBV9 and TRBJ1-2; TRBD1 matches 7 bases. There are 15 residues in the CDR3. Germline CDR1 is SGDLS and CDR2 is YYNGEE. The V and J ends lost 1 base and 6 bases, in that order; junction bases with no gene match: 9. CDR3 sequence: CASSVRREGADGYTF. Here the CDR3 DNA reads TGTGCCAGCAGCGTAAGGCGGGAGGGGGCGGATGGCTACACCTTC. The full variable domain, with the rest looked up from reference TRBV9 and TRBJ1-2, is DSGVTQTPKHLITATGQRVTLRCSPRSGDLSVYWYQQSLDQGLQFLIQYYNGEERAKGNILERFSAQQFPDLHSELNLSSLELGDSALYFCASSVRREGADGYTFGSGTRLTVV.

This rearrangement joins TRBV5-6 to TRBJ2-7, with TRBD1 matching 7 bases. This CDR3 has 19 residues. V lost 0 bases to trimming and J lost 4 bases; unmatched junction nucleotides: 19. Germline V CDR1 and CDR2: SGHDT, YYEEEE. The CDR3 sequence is CASSLAAPGQRIWWYEQYF. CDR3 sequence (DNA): TGTGCCAGCAGCTTGGCCGCTCCGGGACAGAGGATTTGGTGGTACGAGCAGTACTTC.

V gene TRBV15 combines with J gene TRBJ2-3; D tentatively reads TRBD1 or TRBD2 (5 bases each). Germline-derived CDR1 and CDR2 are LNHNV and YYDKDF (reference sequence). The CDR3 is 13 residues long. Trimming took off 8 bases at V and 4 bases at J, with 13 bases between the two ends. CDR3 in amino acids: CATSSWGPDTQYF. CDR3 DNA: TGTGCCACCTCCAGCTGGGGACCAGATACGCAGTATTTT.

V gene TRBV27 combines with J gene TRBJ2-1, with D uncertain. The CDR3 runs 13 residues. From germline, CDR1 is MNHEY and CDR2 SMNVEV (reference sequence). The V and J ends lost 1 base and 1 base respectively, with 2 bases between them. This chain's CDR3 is CASSLFSYNEQFF. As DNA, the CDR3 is TGTGCCAGCAGTTTATTTTCCTACAATGAGCAGTTCTTC.

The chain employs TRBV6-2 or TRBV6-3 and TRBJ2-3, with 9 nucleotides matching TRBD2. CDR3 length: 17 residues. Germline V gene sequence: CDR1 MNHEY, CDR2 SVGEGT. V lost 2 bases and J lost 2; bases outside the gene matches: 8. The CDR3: CASSYRLAGNPTDTQYF. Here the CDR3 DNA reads TGTGCCAGCAGTTACCGGCTAGCGGGGAACCCCACAGATACGCAGTATTTT.

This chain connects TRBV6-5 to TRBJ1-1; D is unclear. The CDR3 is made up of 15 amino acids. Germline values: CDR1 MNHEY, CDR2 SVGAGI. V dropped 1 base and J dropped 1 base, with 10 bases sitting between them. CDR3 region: CASSYLPPQNTEAFF. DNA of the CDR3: TGTGCCAGCAGTTACTTACCCCCGCAGAACACTGAAGCTTTCTTT.

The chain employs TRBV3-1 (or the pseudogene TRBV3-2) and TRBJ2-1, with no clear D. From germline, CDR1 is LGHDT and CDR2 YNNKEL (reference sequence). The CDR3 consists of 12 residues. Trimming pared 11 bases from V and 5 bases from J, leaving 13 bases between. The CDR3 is CAGLPHHNEQFF. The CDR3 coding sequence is TGTGCCGGATTACCCCATCACAATGAGCAGTTCTTC.

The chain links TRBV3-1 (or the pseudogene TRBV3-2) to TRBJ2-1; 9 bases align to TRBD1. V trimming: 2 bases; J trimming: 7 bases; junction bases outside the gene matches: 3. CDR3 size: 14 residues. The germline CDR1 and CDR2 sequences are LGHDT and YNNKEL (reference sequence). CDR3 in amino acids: CASSQLTGGNEQFF. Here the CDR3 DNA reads TGTGCCAGCAGCCAACTGACAGGGGGAAATGAGCAGTTCTTC.

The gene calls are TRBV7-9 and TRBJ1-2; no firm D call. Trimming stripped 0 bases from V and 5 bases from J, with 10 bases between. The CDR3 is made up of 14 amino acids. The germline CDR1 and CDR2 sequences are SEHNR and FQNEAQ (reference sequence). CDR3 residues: CASSLALTEYGYTF. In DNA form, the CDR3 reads TGTGCCAGCAGCTTAGCGCTAACAGAATATGGCTACACCTTC.

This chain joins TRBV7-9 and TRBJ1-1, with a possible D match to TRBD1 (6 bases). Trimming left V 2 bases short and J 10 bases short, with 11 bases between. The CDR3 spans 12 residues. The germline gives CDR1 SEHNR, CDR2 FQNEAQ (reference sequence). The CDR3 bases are TGTGCCAGCAGCTTATTACAGGGTGGAGCTTTCTTT. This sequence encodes CASSLLQGGAFF.